This record looks at one T cell receptor (beta chain) sequence and its context. This sample is part of a study of blood T cell repertoires in COVID-19. Study-level information: Acute-phase and convalescent COVID-19 samples originated in the United States, Italy and Spain.

In terms of age and location, participants ranged from roughly 18 to 95 years and lived in about 25 US areas. Participants' own reports of clinical history determined their cohort assignment. This CDR3 has 14 amino acids. Germline CDR1 and CDR2: MNHEY and SMNVEV (reference sequence). Trimming stripped 5 bases from V and 9 bases from J, with 17 bases between. Original handling: The assay estimated nucleated cells by amplifying reference gene primers. The protocol was immunoSEQ multiplex PCR, while the TCRdb copy is restricted to in-frame clones and leaves out a portion. V, J and clone size reflect that table, while D and trimming were determined from the DNA. The table includes hundreds of thousands of clones, about 85% detected once.

The chain couples TRBV27 to TRBJ1-5; no definite D call. Specimen: PBMCs or T cells enriched from blood (not recorded which). The sequence was collected from a woman aged 25 to 39 who had been exposed to COVID-19. CDR3 nucleotide sequence: TGTGCCAGCAGTCGCAGAACGGCCGAGGGGCCCCAGCATTTT. This translates into CASSRRTAEGPQHF.